What follows describes a single T cell receptor beta chain. Its antigen is unknown. Several immunoSEQ plates held equal portions of the genomic DNA taken from each subset. Clones were read by immunoSEQ multiplex PCR, and TCRdb kept only the in-frame ones, dropping some. The sample yields about 1,500,000 clones, roughly 95% seen once. The data derive from a study of shared clonotypes between healthy human individuals. Study-wide context: A few men and two women, aged 18 to 49, were donors. Overall study results and limits: Exclusively blood specimens were collected; tissue repertoires likely differ.

CDR3 length: 15 amino acids. Germline CDR1 is SGHTA and CDR2 is FQGNSA. This clonotype was obtained from a man in his thirties or forties in good health. Sequencing input: naive CD4+ T cells sorted from blood. Subset denoted: CD45RA+ positively selected. V gene TRBV7-2 combines with J gene TRBJ2-3; D not resolved. Gene TRBJ1-5 matches the end of the DNA better, so the J call may be wrong. In nucleotides, the CDR3 is TGTGCCAGCAGCCATACTAGATTCGGCACAGATACGCAGCATTTT. It translates to CASSHTRFGTDTQHF.